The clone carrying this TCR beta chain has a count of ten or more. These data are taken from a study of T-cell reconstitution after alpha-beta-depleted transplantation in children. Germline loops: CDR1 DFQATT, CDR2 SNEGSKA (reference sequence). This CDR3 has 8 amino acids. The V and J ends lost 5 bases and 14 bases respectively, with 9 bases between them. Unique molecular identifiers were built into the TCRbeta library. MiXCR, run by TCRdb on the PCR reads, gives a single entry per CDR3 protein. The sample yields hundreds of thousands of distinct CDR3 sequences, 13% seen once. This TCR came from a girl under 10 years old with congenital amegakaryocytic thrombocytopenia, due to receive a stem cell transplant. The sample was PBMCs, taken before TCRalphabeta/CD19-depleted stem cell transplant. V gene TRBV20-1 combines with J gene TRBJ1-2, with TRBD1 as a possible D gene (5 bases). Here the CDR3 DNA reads TGCAGTGCTCCCCGGGGGACCTTC. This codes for CSAPRGTF.